These 6 T cell receptor beta chains came from one sample sequenced in a study of blood T cell repertoires in COVID-19. Method: immunoSEQ multiplex PCR; TCRdb's copy keeps in-frame clones and lacks some. The sample has 75,000 to 100,000 clones, 60% to 85% seen once. Source material: peripheral blood. The receptors originated from a woman over 75 with acute or convalescent COVID-19.

The chain combines TRBV7-2 with TRBJ1-2; tentatively, D is TRBD1 (5 bases). The CDR3 is made up of 15 amino acids. Trimming took 0 bases from V and 2 from J, leaving 10 bases between them. Germline V lookup: CDR1 SGHTA, CDR2 FQGNSA. The DNA for the CDR3 is TGTGCCAGCAGCTTAGCGGGTGACAGCAACTATGGCTACACCTTC. Protein product: CASSLAGDSNYGYTF.

The chain is built from TRBV19 and TRBJ2-7, with TRBD1 matching over 8 bases. J was trimmed by 2 bases and V by 10 bases; bases with no gene match: 13. Looked up from germline, CDR1 is LNHDA and CDR2 is SQIVND (reference sequence). This CDR3 is built from 15 residues. As DNA, the CDR3 is TGTGCCACCTCGTCTCCGGGACAGGTCACCTACGAGCAGTACTTC. Its protein product is CATSSPGQVTYEQYF.

This clone was seen only a few times. V gene TRBV5-1 combines with J gene TRBJ1-2; TRBD1 aligns across 9 bases. Germline-derived CDR1 and CDR2 are SGHRS and YFSETQ. Trimming took 4 bases from V and 7 from J; bases not matched to a gene: 11. CDR3 length: 15 residues. The CDR3 DNA follows: TGCGCCAGCAGCCCCGGACAGGGGAGCTTCTCTGGCTACACCTTC. Translating it yields CASSPGQGSFSGYTF.

The chain recombines TRBV6-2 or TRBV6-3 with TRBJ1-5; possibly TRBD1 for D (6 bases). V shed 4 bases and J shed 7 bases, with 11 bases lying between them. The CDR3 runs to 13 residues. CDR1 and CDR2 (germline): MNHEY, SVGEGT. Here the CDR3 DNA reads TGTGCCAGCAGTTTAGGGGGATACCAGCCCCAGCATTTT. Translation: CASSLGGYQPQHF.

This rearrangement joins TRBV2 to TRBJ2-3; TRBD2 aligns across 9 bases. This CDR3 region has 13 residues. The germline gives CDR1 SNHLY, CDR2 FYNNEI. V dropped 8 bases and J dropped 5; count of bases not matched to a gene: 5. The CDR3, as DNA: TGTGCCAGCTGTAGCGGGGGTGTAGATACGCAGTATTTT. The encoded protein is CASCSGGVDTQYF.

This sequence joins TRBV6-6 and TRBJ2-6; the D is unclear. Trimming stripped 6 bases from V and 4 bases from J, with 13 bases between. CDR3 length: 15 amino acids. Looked up from germline, CDR1 is MNHNY and CDR2 is SVGAGI (reference sequence). CDR3 protein: CASSPQEAGANVLTF. The DNA for the CDR3 is TGTGCCAGCAGCCCACAAGAGGCGGGGGCCAACGTCCTGACTTTC.